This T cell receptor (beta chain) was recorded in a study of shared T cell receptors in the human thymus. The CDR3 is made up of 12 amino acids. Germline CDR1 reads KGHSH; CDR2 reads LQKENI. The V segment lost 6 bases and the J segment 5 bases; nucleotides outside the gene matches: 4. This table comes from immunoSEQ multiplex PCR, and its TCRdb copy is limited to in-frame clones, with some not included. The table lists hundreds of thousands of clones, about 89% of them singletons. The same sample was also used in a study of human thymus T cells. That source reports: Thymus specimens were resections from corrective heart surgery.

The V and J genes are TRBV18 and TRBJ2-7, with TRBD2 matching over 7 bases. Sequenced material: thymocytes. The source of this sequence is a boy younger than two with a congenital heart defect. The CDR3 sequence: CASSHSGHEQYF. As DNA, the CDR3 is TGTGCCAGCTCCCATAGCGGGCACGAGCAGTACTTC.